Sequencing of this T cell receptor (beta chain) was carried out in a study of blood T cell repertoires in COVID-19 (TCRdb year 2020). Context from the whole study: The collaborator samples originated in the United States, Italy and Spain and spanned the acute and convalescent phases of COVID-19. Where available, HLA class I and class II types were obtained from metadata supplied by the sample provider rather than from assay-based typing. The sample metadata nearly always contained a de-identified subject ID, COVID-19 status, age in years and sex. The prospective study material was composed of cDNA or gDNA derived from T cells, B-cell-depleted T cells, or PBMCs. The repertoires were released in a freely available public database intended as a resource for research on the immune response to SARS-CoV-2. The samples were drawn from two sources: the first 160 participants of the ongoing ImmuneRACE study, and 1,000 to 1,500 subjects contributed by 6 global collaborators. Subjects who had been exposed to COVID-19, were actively infected with it, or had recovered from it provided the deeply sampled blood TCRbeta repertoires that made up the dataset.

Whole blood was collected in K2EDTA tubes by collaborating institutions according to the institutions' own protocols. For TCRbeta analysis, collaborator samples were shipped as frozen whole blood, as isolated PBMCs, or as DNA extracted from either sample type. The immunoSEQ Assay, a bias-controlled multiplex PCR, was used to amplify TCRbeta CDR3 regions from genomic DNA. The study's own analysis went as follows. Within the assay, amplification of reference gene primers was used to estimate how many nucleated cells each sample contained. To quantify the absolute abundance of each unique TCRbeta CDR3 rearrangement, sequence reads were collapsed and filtered. For each sample, productive Simpson clonality was calculated by taking the square root of Simpson's diversity index across productive rearrangements. TCRdb's version of the immuneACCESS table is confined to in-frame rearrangements and falls short of the full clone set. An unresolved V gene accounts for under half of the shortfall where checked; the remainder is of unknown origin. That table supplies the V and J calls and clone size; D and trimming were determined from the DNA. Within this sample are roughly 130,000 clones, with about 86% of them counted one time only. Approximately 16% of the sample rests with the top ten.

With respect to this clone: The clone's antigen remains unknown. Nothing much larger sits one base from this clone, and base qualities are not available.

Including the terminal cysteine and phenylalanine, the CDR3 comprises 14 residues. The entry retains the CDR3 DNA only, 42 bases that are in frame from base 1. The paper as a whole reports these results and caveats: Clinical and demographic metadata were provided uncurated, with the amount varying by source and participant.

This clonotype originated in a woman aged 45-65 years with acute or convalescent COVID-19. The sequence is built from TRBV21-1 and TRBJ2-7; the table's D call TRBD1 went unverified against the DNA. TRBV21-1 is a pseudogene locus. Source material: peripheral blood. The nucleotides read TGTGCCAGCCGTCCGGGGACAGATCCCTACGAGCAGTACTTC. Translated, it gives CASRPGTDPYEQYF.